This TCR beta chain was recovered during a study of CD8 T cells in ankylosing spondylitis. Details on this clonotype: Its antigen remains unknown.

Study-level points and caveats: The disease-linked clones had a CD8+ phenotype and low blood frequencies. Ankylosing spondylitis blood appeared to carry a characteristic TCR beta motif of 7 or 8 highly homologous variants. Earlier reports found some motif variants in synovial fluid and blood in reactive arthritis. From matched ankylosing spondylitis synovial fluid, disease-linked clones were reportedly recovered at significantly enriched levels.

In making TCR beta libraries, quantitative 5'-RACE with molecular barcodes was used. MiXCR, applied by TCRdb to the 5' RACE reads, yields one record per CDR3 protein. The repertoire holds about 450,000 distinct CDR3 sequences, 20% to 30% seen once, with 0.75% to 0.9% in the top ten. Germline CDR1 and CDR2: LGHDT and YNNKEL (reference sequence). This CDR3 has 14 residues. The ends were cut back, 1 base at V and 10 bases at J, with 11 bases in the middle. The sample was blood, either unsorted or a sorted T cell fraction (not recorded which). This rearrangement joins TRBV3-1 to TRBJ1-6; unclear D gene. The origin of this receptor is a male donor with ankylosing spondylitis. CDR3 residues: CASSQGPIRSPLHF. CDR3 DNA: TGTGCCAGCAGCCAAGGTCCTATCCGCTCACCCCTCCACTTT.